The source of this T cell receptor beta chain is a study of T cells in localized non-small cell lung cancer. Study observations and caveats: Since sequencing was restricted to only one region of the tumor, intratumor heterogeneity remains a possibility.

Trimming pared 4 bases from V and 2 bases from J, leaving 12 bases between. This CDR3 comprises 14 residues. Germline CDR1 is MNHEY and CDR2 is SVGAGI. Remarks on this clone: The antigen is undetermined.

Method: immunoSEQ multiplex PCR; TCRdb's copy keeps in-frame clones and lacks some. The sample contains about 15,000 clones, approximately 87% of which appear only once. The TCR sequence derives from a male donor at least 60 years old with stage II lung adenocarcinoma. The gene calls are TRBV6-5 and TRBJ2-7; D may match TRBD1 or TRBD2 (6 bases each). The sequences come from peripheral blood mononuclear cells, collected before any cancer treatment. The CDR3 DNA is TGTGCCAGCAGTTTCAAAGGGGGGCCCTACGAGCAGTACTTC. Amino acid sequence: CASSFKGGPYEQYF.